This TCR beta chain was sequenced during a study of cytomegalovirus exposure and HLA in healthy donors. Whole-study results and caveats: Overall, approximately 150 TCR beta chains were annotated as cytomegalovirus-associated. Information on immune exposure was restricted to one variable (CMV serostatus). Accounts indicate the classifier identified cytomegalovirus status with strong specificity and sensitivity.

Donors showed nominal health when sampled, although they likely had unrecorded immune exposures. A word on this clone: Its antigen remains unknown.

The PCR ran on 60 Vbeta and 13 Jbeta primers. The assay was immunoSEQ multiplex PCR, and TCRdb's table has in-frame clones only and misses some. Of under 45,000 clones listed, roughly 78% are singletons. Germline V gives CDR1 SGHTA, CDR2 FQGNSA. The CDR3 extends over 17 amino acids. After removal of 1 base from V and 4 bases from J, the junction contained 7 bases not matched to a gene. Input material: PBMCs. This receptor was taken from a male donor in good health and CMV-seronegative. This chain connects TRBV7-2 to TRBJ2-1; TRBD2 matches at 10 bases. As DNA, the CDR3 is TGTGCCAGCAGCTTAGAAGCGGGAGGGCCCGGGTACAATGAGCAGTTCTTC. Its translation: CASSLEAGGPGYNEQFF.